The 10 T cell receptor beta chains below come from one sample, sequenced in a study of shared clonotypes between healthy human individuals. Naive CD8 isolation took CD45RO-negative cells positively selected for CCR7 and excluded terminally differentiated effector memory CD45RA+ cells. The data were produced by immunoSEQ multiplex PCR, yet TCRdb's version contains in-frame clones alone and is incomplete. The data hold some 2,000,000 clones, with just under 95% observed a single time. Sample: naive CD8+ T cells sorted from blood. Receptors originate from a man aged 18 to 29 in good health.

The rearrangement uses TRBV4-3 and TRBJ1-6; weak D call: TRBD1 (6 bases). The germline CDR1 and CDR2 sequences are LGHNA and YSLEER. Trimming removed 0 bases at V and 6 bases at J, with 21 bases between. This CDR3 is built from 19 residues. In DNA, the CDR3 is TGCGCCAGCAGCCAAGAAGGTATCGAATTGGGGACATTTAATTCACCCCTCCACTTT. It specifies CASSQEGIELGTFNSPLHF.

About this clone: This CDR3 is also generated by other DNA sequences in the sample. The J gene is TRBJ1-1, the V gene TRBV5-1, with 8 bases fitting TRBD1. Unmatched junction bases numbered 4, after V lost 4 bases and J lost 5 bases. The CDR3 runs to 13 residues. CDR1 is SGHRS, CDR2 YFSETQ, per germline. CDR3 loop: CASSSTGGTEAFF. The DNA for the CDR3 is TGCGCCAGCAGCAGCACAGGGGGAACTGAAGCTTTCTTT.

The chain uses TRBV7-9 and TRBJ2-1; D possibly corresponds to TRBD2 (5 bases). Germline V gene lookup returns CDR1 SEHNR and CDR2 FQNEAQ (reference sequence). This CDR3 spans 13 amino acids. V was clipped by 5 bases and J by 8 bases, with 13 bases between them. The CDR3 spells CASSAGLRDEQFF. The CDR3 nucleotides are TGTGCCAGCAGCGCAGGACTTAGGGATGAGCAGTTCTTC.

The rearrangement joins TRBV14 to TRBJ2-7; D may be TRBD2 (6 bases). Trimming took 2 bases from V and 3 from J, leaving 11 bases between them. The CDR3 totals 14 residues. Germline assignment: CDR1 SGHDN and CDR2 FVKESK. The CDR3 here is CASSQRDLSYEQYF. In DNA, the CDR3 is TGTGCCAGCAGCCAACGGGACTTAAGCTACGAGCAGTACTTC.

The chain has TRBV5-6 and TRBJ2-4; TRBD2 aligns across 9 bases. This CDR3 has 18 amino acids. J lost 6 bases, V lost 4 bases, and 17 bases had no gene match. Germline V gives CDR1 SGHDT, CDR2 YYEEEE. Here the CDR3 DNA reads TGTGCCAGCAGCCCGACATACGCTAGCGGGATGCCACTAAACATTCAGTACTTC. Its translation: CASSPTYASGMPLNIQYF.

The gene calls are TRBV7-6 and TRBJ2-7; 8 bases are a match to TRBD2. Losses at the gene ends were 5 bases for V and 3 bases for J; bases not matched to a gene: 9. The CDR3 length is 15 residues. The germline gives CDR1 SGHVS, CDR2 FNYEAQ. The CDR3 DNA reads TGTGCCAGCAGCCTGCGGGGTAGCGGGATCTACGAGCAGTACTTC. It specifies CASSLRGSGIYEQYF.

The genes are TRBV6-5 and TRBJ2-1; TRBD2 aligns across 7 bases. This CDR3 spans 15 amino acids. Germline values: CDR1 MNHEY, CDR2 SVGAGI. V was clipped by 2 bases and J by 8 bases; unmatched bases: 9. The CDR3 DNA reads TGTGCCAGCAGTTACCTGGGGGAGGGCCTTTATGAGCAGTTCTTC. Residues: CASSYLGEGLYEQFF.

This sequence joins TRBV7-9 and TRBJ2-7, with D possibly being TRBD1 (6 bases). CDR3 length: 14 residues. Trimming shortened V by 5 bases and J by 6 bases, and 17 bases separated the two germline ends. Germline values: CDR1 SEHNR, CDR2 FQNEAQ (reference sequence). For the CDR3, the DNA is TGTGCCAGCAGCCATCGGGACACCTATCTCGAGCAGTACTTC. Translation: CASSHRDTYLEQYF. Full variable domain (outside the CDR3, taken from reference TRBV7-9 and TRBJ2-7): DTGVSQNPRHKITKRGQNVTFRCDPISEHNRLYWYRQTLGQGPEFLTYFQNEAQLEKSRLLSDRFSAERPKGSFSTLEIQRTEQGDSAMYLCASSHRDTYLEQYFGPGTRLTVT.

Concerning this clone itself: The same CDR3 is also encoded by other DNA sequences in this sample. As DNA, the CDR3 is TGCGCCAGCAGCCAAGATACAGGGGCCTACGAGCAGTACTTC. The encoded protein is CASSQDTGAYEQYF. The chain combines TRBV4-3 with TRBJ2-7; 7 nucleotides match TRBD1. CDR3 length: 14 amino acids. Germline CDR1 and CDR2: LGHNA and YSLEER. The ends lost 0 bases at V and 2 bases at J; junction bases unmatched: 1.

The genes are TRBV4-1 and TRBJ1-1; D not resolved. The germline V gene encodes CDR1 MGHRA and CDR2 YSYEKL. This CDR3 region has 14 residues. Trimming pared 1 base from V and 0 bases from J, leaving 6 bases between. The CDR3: CASSQVNLNTEAFF. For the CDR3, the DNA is TGCGCCAGCAGCCAAGTCAACCTGAACACTGAAGCTTTCTTT.